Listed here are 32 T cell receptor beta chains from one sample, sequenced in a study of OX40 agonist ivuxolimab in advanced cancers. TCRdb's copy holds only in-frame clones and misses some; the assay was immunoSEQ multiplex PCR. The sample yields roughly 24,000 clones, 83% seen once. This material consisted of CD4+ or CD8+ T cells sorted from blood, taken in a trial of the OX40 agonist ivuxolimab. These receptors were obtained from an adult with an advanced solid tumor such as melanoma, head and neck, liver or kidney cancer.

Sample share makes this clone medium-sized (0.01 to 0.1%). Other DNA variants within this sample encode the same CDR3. Here the CDR3 DNA reads TGTGCCAGCAGCCTAGGGGGTCAGCCCCAGCATTTT. Protein: CASSLGGQPQHF. This rearrangement joins TRBV7-9 to TRBJ1-5, with D possibly TRBD1 on 6 matching bases. The V and J ends lost 5 bases and 6 bases respectively, with 8 bases between them. Germline CDR1 and CDR2: SEHNR and FQNEAQ (reference sequence). CDR3 size: 12 residues.

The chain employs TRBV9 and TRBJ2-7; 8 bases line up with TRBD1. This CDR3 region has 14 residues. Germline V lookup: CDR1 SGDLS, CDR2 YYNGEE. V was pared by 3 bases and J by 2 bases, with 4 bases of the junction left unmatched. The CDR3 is CASSAGTGTYEQYF. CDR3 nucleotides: TGTGCCAGCAGCGCCGGGACAGGTACCTACGAGCAGTACTTC.

Written as DNA, the CDR3 is TGTGCCGTTCAAATCCGGGCCGGTTACACAGATACGCAGTATTTT. It is translated as CAVQIRAGYTDTQYF. V gene TRBV27 combines with J gene TRBJ2-3; D remains unclear. V lost 11 bases, J lost 2 bases, and 20 bases lay in between. CDR3 length: 15 residues. Germline V gives CDR1 MNHEY, CDR2 SMNVEV (reference sequence).

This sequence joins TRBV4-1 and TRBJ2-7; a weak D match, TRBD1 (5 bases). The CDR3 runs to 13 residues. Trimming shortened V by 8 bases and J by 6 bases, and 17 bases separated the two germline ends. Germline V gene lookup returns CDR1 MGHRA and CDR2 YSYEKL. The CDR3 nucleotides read TGCGCCAGCTCCCCAGCAGGGATGGGCGAGCAGTACTTC. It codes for CASSPAGMGEQYF.

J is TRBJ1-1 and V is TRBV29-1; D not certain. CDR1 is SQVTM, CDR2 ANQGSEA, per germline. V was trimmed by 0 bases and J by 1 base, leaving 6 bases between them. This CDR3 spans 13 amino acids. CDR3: CSVEDLQNTEAFF. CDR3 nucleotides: TGCAGCGTTGAAGATCTACAGAACACTGAAGCTTTCTTT.

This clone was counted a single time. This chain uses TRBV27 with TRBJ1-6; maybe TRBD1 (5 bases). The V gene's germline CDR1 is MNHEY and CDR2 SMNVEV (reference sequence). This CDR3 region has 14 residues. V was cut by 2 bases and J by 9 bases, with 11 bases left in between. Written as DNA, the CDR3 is TGTGCCAGCAGTTTAGGGGGTGGTGGTTCACCCCTCCACTTT. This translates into CASSLGGGGSPLHF.

The CDR3 DNA sequence: TGTGCCAGCAGCTATCCACGGACAGGGGGCTCTGGGGCCAACGTCCTGACTTTC. The encoded protein is CASSYPRTGGSGANVLTF. The chain has TRBV7-2 and TRBJ2-6; the match to TRBD1 covers 10 bases. CDR1 and CDR2 (germline): SGHTA, FQGNSA. The CDR3 contains 18 residues. V was pared by 4 bases and J by 0 bases, with 6 bases of the junction left unmatched.

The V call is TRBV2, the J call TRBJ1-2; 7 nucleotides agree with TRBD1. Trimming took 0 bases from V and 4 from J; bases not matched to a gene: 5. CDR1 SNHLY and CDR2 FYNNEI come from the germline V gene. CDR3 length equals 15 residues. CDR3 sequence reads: CASSEALTGLYGYTF. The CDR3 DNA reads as TGTGCCAGCAGTGAAGCCCTGACAGGGCTCTATGGCTACACCTTC.

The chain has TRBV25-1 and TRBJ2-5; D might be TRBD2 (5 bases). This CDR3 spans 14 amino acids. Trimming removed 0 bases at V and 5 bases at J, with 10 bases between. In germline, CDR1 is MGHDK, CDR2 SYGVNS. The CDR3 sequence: CASSEYEGIETQYF. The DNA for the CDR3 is TGTGCCAGCAGTGAATACGAGGGAATCGAGACCCAGTACTTC.

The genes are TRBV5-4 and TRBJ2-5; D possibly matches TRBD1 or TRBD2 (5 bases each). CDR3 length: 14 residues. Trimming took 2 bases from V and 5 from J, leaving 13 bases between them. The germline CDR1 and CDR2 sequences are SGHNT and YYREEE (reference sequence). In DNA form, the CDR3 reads TGTGCCAGCAGCTTCCGAGGGGATACGGAGACCCAGTACTTC. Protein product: CASSFRGDTETQYF.

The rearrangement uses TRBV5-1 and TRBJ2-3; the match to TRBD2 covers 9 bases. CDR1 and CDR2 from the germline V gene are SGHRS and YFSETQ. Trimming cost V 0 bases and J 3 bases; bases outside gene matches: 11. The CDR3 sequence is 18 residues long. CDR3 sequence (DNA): TGCGCCAGCAGCTTGGAAGGGGTGCGGGGGGGCCCAACAGATACGCAGTATTTT. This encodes CASSLEGVRGGPTDTQYF.

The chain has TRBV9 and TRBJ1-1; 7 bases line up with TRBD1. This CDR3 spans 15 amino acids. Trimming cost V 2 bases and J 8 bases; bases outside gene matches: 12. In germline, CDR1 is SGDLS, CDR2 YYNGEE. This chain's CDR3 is CASSVIQGPRAEAFF. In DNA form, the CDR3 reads TGTGCCAGCAGCGTTATACAGGGGCCTAGGGCCGAAGCTTTCTTT.

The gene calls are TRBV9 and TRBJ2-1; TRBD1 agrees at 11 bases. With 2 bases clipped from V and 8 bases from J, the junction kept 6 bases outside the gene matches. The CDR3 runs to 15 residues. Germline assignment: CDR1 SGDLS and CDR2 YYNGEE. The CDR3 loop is CASSVDRGRLDEQFF. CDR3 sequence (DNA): TGTGCCAGCAGCGTGGACAGGGGGCGGTTGGATGAGCAGTTCTTC.

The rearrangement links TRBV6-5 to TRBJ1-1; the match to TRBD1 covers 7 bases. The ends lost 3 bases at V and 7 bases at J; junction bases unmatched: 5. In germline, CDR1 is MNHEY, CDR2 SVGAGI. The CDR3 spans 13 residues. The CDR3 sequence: CASSYSRDSEAFF. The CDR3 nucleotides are TGTGCCAGCAGTTATTCCCGGGACAGTGAAGCTTTCTTT.

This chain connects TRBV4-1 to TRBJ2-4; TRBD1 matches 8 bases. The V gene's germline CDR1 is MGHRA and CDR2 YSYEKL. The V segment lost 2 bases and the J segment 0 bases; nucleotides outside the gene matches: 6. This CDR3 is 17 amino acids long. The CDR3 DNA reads TGCGCCAGCAGCCAACTCGGACAGGGAGTAGCCAAAAACATTCAGTACTTC. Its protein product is CASSQLGQGVAKNIQYF.

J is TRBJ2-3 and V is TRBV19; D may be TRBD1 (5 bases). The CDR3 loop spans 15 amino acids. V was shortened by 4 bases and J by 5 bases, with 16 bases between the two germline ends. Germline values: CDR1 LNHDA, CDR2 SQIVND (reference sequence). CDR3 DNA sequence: TGTGCCAGTAGTAGTAAGGGGCGCCCGGGAGATACGCAGTATTTT. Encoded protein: CASSSKGRPGDTQYF.

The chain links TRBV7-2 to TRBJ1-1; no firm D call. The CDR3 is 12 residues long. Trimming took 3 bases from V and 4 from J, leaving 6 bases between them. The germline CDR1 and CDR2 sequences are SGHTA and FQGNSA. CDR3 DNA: TGTGCCAGCAGCTTCGGCAGCACTGAAGCTTTCTTT. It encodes CASSFGSTEAFF.

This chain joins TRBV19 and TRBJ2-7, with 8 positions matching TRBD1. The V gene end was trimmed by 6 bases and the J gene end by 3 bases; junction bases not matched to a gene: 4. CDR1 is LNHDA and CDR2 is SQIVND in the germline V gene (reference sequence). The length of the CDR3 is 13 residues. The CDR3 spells CASSAGQGYEQYF. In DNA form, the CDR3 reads TGTGCCAGTAGCGCTGGACAGGGCTACGAGCAGTACTTC.

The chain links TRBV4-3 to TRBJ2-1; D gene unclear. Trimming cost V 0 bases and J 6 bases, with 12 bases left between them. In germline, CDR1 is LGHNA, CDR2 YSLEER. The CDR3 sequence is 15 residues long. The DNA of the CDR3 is TGCGCCAGCAGCCAAGACGGGCTCAGACTCAATGAGCAGTTCTTC. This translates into CASSQDGLRLNEQFF.

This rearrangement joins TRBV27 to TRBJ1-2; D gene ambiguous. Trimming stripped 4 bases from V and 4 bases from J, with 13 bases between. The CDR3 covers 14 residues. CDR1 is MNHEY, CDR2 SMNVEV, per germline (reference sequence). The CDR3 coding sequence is TGTGCCAGCAGTTCCCTCGAGGGTAGCTATGGCTACACCTTC. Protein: CASSSLEGSYGYTF.

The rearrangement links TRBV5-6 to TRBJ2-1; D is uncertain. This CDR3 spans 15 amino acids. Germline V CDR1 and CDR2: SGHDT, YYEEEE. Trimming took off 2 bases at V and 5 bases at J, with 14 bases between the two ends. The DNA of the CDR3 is TGTGCCAGCAGCTTACAGACCTGGCCTCACAATGAGCAGTTCTTC. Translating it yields CASSLQTWPHNEQFF.

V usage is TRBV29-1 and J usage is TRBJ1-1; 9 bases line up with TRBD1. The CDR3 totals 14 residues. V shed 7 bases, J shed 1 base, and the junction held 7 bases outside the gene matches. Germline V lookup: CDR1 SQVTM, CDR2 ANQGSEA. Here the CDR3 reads CSGLGDRENTEAFF. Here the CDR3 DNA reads TGCAGCGGACTAGGGGACAGGGAGAACACTGAAGCTTTCTTT.

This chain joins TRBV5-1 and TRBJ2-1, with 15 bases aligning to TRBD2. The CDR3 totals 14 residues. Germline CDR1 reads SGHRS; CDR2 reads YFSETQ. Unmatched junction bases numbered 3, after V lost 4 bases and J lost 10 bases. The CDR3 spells CASSGTSGGREQFF. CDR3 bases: TGCGCCAGCAGCGGGACTAGCGGGGGGCGCGAGCAGTTCTTC.

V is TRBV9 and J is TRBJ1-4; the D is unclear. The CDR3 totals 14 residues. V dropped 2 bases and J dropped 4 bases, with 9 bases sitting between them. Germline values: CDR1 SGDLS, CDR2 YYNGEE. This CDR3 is CASSVGLLNEKLFF. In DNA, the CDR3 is TGTGCCAGCAGCGTTGGGCTTCTTAATGAAAAACTGTTTTTT.

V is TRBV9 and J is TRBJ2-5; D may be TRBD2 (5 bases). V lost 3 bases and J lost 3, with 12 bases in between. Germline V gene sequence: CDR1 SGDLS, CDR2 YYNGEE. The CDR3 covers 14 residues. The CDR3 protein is CASSAQDLKETQYF. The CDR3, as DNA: TGTGCCAGCAGCGCCCAGGACTTAAAAGAGACCCAGTACTTC.

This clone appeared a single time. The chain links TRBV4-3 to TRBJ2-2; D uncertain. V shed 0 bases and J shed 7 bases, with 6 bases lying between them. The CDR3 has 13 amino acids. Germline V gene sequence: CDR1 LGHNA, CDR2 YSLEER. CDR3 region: CASSQDWGGELFF. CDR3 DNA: TGCGCCAGCAGCCAAGATTGGGGCGGGGAGCTGTTTTTT.

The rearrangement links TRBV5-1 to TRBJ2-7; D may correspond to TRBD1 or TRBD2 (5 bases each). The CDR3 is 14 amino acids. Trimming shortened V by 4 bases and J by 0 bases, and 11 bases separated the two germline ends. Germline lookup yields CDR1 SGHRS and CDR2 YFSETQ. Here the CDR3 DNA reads TGCGCCAGCAGCAGGGACGGTAGCTCCTACGAGCAGTACTTC. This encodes CASSRDGSSYEQYF.

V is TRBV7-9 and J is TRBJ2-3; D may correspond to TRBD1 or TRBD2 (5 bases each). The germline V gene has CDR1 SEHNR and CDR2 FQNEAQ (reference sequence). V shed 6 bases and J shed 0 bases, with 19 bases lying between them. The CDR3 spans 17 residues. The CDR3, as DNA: TGTGCCAGCAGGTTTCCCCCCCGGGGCCGAAGCACAGATACGCAGTATTTT. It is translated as CASRFPPRGRSTDTQYF.

The CDR3: CASSYLGTEAFF. The DNA of the CDR3 is TGTGCCAGCAGTTACCTAGGGACAGAAGCTTTCTTT. This chain uses TRBV6-5 with TRBJ1-1; the D gene is possibly TRBD1 (6 bases). Germline assignment: CDR1 MNHEY and CDR2 SVGAGI. CDR3 size: 12 residues. The V gene lost 2 bases and the J gene lost 8 bases, with 9 bases spanning the gap.

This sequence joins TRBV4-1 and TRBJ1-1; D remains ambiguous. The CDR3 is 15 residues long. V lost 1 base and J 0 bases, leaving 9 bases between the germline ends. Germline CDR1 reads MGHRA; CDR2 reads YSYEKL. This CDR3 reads CASSQGGSLNTEAFF. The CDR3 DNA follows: TGCGCCAGCAGCCAAGGAGGTAGTTTGAACACTGAAGCTTTCTTT.

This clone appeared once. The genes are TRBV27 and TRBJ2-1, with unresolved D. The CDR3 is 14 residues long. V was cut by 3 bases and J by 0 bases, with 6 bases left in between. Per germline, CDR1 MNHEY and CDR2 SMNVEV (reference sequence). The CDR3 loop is CASSFGSSYNEQFF. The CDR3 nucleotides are TGTGCCAGCAGTTTCGGCAGCTCCTACAATGAGCAGTTCTTC.

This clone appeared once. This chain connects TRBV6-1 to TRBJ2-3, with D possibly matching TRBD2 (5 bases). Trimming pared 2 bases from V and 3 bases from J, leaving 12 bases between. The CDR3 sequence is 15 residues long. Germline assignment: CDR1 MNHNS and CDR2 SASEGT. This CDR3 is CASSERGLATDTQYF. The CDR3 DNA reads TGTGCCAGCAGTGAAAGAGGGCTAGCAACAGATACGCAGTATTTT.